These 32 T cell receptor beta chains were sequenced from one sample in a study of cytomegalovirus exposure and HLA in healthy donors. 13 Jbeta primers and 60 Vbeta primers were used for the PCR. TCRdb's table, derived via immunoSEQ multiplex PCR, lists solely in-frame clones and lacks some. The table lists about 200,000 clones, roughly 79% of them singletons. The sequenced material came from PBMCs. Every receptor here comes from a man aged 25-45 years in good health and CMV-seronegative.

The rearrangement uses TRBV9 and TRBJ1-1; D not certain. The germline gives CDR1 SGDLS, CDR2 YYNGEE. V was pared by 4 bases and J by 5 bases, with 9 bases between. This CDR3 is built from 12 residues. CDR3 DNA sequence: TGTGCCAGCAGCCCTCTTCAGACTGAAGCTTTCTTT. Protein product: CASSPLQTEAFF. The full variable domain, its missing parts supplied by reference TRBV9 and TRBJ1-1, is DSGVTQTPKHLITATGQRVTLRCSPRSGDLSVYWYQQSLDQGLQFLIQYYNGEERAKGNILERFSAQQFPDLHSELNLSSLELGDSALYFCASSPLQTEAFFGQGTRLTVV.

The gene calls are TRBV5-1 and TRBJ1-4; 7 bases match TRBD1. Trimming took 0 bases from V and 5 from J; bases not matched to a gene: 4. This CDR3 region has 15 residues. Looked up from germline, CDR1 is SGHRS and CDR2 is YFSETQ. The CDR3 region is CASSLVGTENEKLFF. CDR3 nucleotides: TGCGCCAGCAGCTTGGTCGGGACAGAGAATGAAAAACTGTTTTTT.

V usage is TRBV5-1 and J usage is TRBJ2-3, with 10 bases matching TRBD2. The V and J ends lost 2 bases and 4 bases, in that order; junction bases with no gene match: 10. Germline assignment: CDR1 SGHRS and CDR2 YFSETQ. The CDR3 contains 17 residues. CDR3 sequence reads: CASSLLGTSDLPDTQYF. The CDR3 DNA reads TGCGCCAGCAGCTTACTCGGGACTAGCGACCTCCCAGATACGCAGTATTTT.

The CDR3 DNA is TGTGCCAGCAGCTTCCTACCTAGCGCCGTCTACAATGAGCAGTTCTTC. Translation gives CASSFLPSAVYNEQFF. The chain links TRBV7-8 to TRBJ2-1; TRBD2 is a possible D gene (6 bases). CDR3 length: 16 residues. V was clipped by 3 bases and J by 3 bases, with 15 bases between them. Germline V gene lookup returns CDR1 SGHVS and CDR2 FQNEAQ. Full variable domain (remainder filled in from reference TRBV7-8 and TRBJ2-1): GAGVSQSPRYKVAKRGQDVALRCDPISGHVSLFWYQQALGQGPEFLTYFQNEAQLDKSGLPSDRFFAERPEGSVSTLKIQRTQQEDSAVYLCASSFLPSAVYNEQFFGPGTRLTVL.

This clone is a singleton in its sample. The gene calls are TRBV28 and TRBJ2-2; D unresolved. CDR1 is MDHEN, CDR2 SYDVKM, per germline. The CDR3 runs to 15 residues. The V end was cut by 5 bases, the J end by 2 bases, with 12 bases between. CDR3 coding DNA: TGTGCCAGCAGTCCGGCTCTAGGAAACACCGGGGAGCTGTTTTTT. This sequence encodes CASSPALGNTGELFF. Supplemented by reference TRBV28 and TRBJ2-2, the full variable domain reads DVKVTQSSRYLVKRTGEKVFLECVQDMDHENMFWYRQDPGLGLRLIYFSYDVKMKEKGDIPEGYSVSREKKERFSLILESASTNQTSMYLCASSPALGNTGELFFGEGSRLTVL.

This clone was recorded a few times. The J gene is TRBJ2-7, the V gene TRBV27; 9 positions agree with TRBD2. With V trimmed by 2 bases and J by 1 base, 3 bases remained unmatched. This CDR3 is 15 amino acids long. CDR1 MNHEY and CDR2 SMNVEV come from the germline V gene (reference sequence). CDR3 DNA sequence: TGTGCCAGCAGTTTACAAGCGGGAGGTTCCTACGAGCAGTACTTC. It yields the protein CASSLQAGGSYEQYF.

The V and J genes are TRBV19 and TRBJ2-3; 8 bases map to TRBD1. Trimming removed 8 bases from V and 2 bases from J; junction bases left unmatched: 3. The CDR3 is 13 amino acids. Looked up from germline, CDR1 is LNHDA and CDR2 is SQIVND (reference sequence). CDR3 in amino acids: CASARGHTDTQYF. CDR3 nucleotides: TGTGCCAGTGCCAGGGGGCACACAGATACGCAGTATTTT.

This clone has more than one count but fewer than ten. The V call is TRBV14, the J call TRBJ2-1, with D tentatively TRBD2 (5 bases). V was pared by 0 bases and J by 3 bases, with 9 bases between. The CDR3 spans 15 residues. Germline CDR1 and CDR2: SGHDN and FVKESK. The CDR3 here is CASSQETGYYNEQFF. CDR3 DNA: TGTGCCAGCAGCCAAGAGACGGGGTACTACAATGAGCAGTTCTTC.

This sequence joins TRBV29-1 and TRBJ1-1; tentative D call: TRBD1 (5 bases). The germline V gene has CDR1 SQVTM and CDR2 ANQGSEA. The CDR3 has 15 amino acids. Trimming cost V 6 bases and J 3 bases, with 20 bases left between them. The CDR3, as DNA: TGCAGCGTCCCGGGTAGGAGGGGAAGTTACACTGAAGCTTTCTTT. Amino acids: CSVPGRRGSYTEAFF.

The V gene is TRBV11-2, the J gene TRBJ2-6; 9 bases agree with TRBD1. Trimming took 1 base from V and 2 from J; bases not matched to a gene: 6. The CDR3 totals 18 residues. CDR1 and CDR2 (germline): SGHAT, FQNNGV. Here the CDR3 reads CASSLVIQGAPGANVLTF. The DNA for the CDR3 is TGTGCCAGCAGCTTAGTTATACAGGGGGCGCCTGGGGCCAACGTCCTGACTTTC.

The chain joins TRBV7-9 to TRBJ2-7; 11 bases fit TRBD1. Germline V gene data show CDR1 as SEHNR and CDR2 as FQNEAQ (reference sequence). V gave up 6 bases and J gave up 6 bases; unmatched junction bases: 10. The CDR3 extends over 15 amino acids. The CDR3 nucleotides read TGTGCCAGCAGTAAGCCGGGACAGGGGGAATCCGAGCAGTACTTC. This sequence encodes CASSKPGQGESEQYF.

The J gene is TRBJ2-1, the V gene TRBV2; 7 bases are shared with TRBD1. Trimming removed 6 bases from V and 15 bases from J; junction bases left unmatched: 11. The CDR3 covers 12 residues. The germline gives CDR1 SNHLY, CDR2 FYNNEI. The CDR3 reads CASRADRVKGFF. The CDR3 DNA is TGTGCCAGCAGAGCAGACAGGGTGAAAGGGTTCTTC. The whole variable domain, filled in from reference TRBV2 and TRBJ2-1, reads EPEVTQTPSHQVTQMGQEVILRCVPISNHLYFYWYRQILGQKVEFLVSFYNNEISEKSEIFDDQFSVERPDGSNFTLKIRSTKLEDSAMYFCASRADRVKGFFGPGTRLTVL.

The V and J genes are TRBV15 and TRBJ2-7, with 7 bases aligning to TRBD1. Germline V lookup: CDR1 LNHNV, CDR2 YYDKDF (reference sequence). V was pared by 0 bases and J by 6 bases, with 8 bases of the junction left unmatched. CDR3 length: 15 amino acids. The CDR3 sequence is CATSRDKTGLSEQYF. CDR3 in DNA: TGTGCCACCAGCAGAGATAAGACAGGGTTGTCCGAGCAGTACTTC.

The rearrangement links TRBV5-1 to TRBJ2-5; 7 bases are shared with TRBD2. V lost 6 bases and J lost 5; bases outside the gene matches: 13. Germline values: CDR1 SGHRS, CDR2 YFSETQ. The CDR3 contains 15 residues. CDR3 DNA sequence: TGCGCCAGCACCCTGGGGGGGAGCTTAGCGGAGACCCAGTACTTC. Its protein is CASTLGGSLAETQYF.

The chain combines TRBV11-2 with TRBJ1-2; a possible D gene is TRBD1 (6 bases). Trimming left V 5 bases short and J 4 bases short, with 11 bases between. Germline CDR1 SGHAT, CDR2 FQNNGV. There are 13 residues in the CDR3. CDR3 in amino acids: CASSRTGLYGYTF. CDR3 sequence (DNA): TGTGCCAGCAGCCGAACAGGGCTCTATGGCTACACCTTC.

Turning to this clone: Other DNA sequences in the same sample also yield this CDR3. The V and J genes are TRBV10-1 and TRBJ1-1, with D tentatively TRBD1 (6 bases). Germline V lookup: CDR1 WNHNN, CDR2 SYGVQD (reference sequence). The CDR3 spans 14 residues. The V gene lost 0 bases and the J gene lost 1 base, with 6 bases spanning the gap. The CDR3 sequence is CASSESTGNTEAFF. The CDR3 DNA reads as TGCGCCAGCAGTGAGTCGACAGGGAACACTGAAGCTTTCTTT.

This sequence joins TRBV10-3 and TRBJ1-1; D gene ambiguous. The germline CDR1 and CDR2 sequences are ENHRY and SYGVKD. CDR3 length: 15 amino acids. The V end lost 4 bases, the J end lost 1 base, and 13 bases lay between the germline ends. This CDR3 reads CAISGRVGGNTEAFF. CDR3 in DNA: TGTGCCATCAGTGGGAGGGTAGGAGGGAACACTGAAGCTTTCTTT.

Written as DNA, the CDR3 is TGTGCCAGCACCCCCGGGGGGACCCCACAGCCCCAGCATTTT. Protein: CASTPGGTPQPQHF. V usage is TRBV28 and J usage is TRBJ1-5; TRBD1 might be the D (5 bases). Germline CDR1 and CDR2: MDHEN and SYDVKM. Trimming pared 7 bases from V and 7 bases from J, leaving 17 bases between. The CDR3 contains 14 residues.

The V call is TRBV6-1, the J call TRBJ2-3; D gene ambiguous. Germline CDR1 reads MNHNS; CDR2 reads SASEGT. The V and J ends lost 2 bases and 4 bases respectively, with 4 bases between them. The CDR3 contains 12 residues. In DNA, the CDR3 is TGTGCCAGCAGTGAACCCGCAGATACGCAGTATTTT. Amino acid sequence: CASSEPADTQYF.

V and J are TRBV28 and TRBJ1-5; 8 positions match TRBD1. Germline CDR1 MDHEN, CDR2 SYDVKM. Trimming at V came to 5 bases and at J to 1 base, leaving 10 bases not matched to a gene. The CDR3 loop spans 17 amino acids. The CDR3 region is CASSDQEGQASNQPQHF. The CDR3 DNA sequence: TGTGCCAGCAGTGACCAAGAGGGACAGGCGAGCAATCAGCCCCAGCATTTT. The full variable domain, completed using reference TRBV28 and TRBJ1-5, is DVKVTQSSRYLVKRTGEKVFLECVQDMDHENMFWYRQDPGLGLRLIYFSYDVKMKEKGDIPEGYSVSREKKERFSLILESASTNQTSMYLCASSDQEGQASNQPQHFGDGTRLSIL.

V gene TRBV11-1 combines with J gene TRBJ2-1, with 8 bases that match TRBD2. J was trimmed by 10 bases and V by 5 bases; bases with no gene match: 10. The CDR3 covers 14 residues. The V gene's germline CDR1 is SGHAT and CDR2 FQDESV (reference sequence). CDR3 in DNA: TGTGCCAGCAGCCCGAGGCGGGAGGTGGTAGAGCAGTTCTTC. This sequence encodes CASSPRREVVEQFF. Combining the CDR3 with reference TRBV11-1 and TRBJ2-1 gives the whole variable domain EAEVAQSPRYKITEKSQAVAFWCDPISGHATLYWYRQILGQGPELLVQFQDESVVDDSQLPKDRFSAERLKGVDSTLKIQPAELGDSAMYLCASSPRREVVEQFFGPGTRLTVL.

The chain uses TRBV4-1 and TRBJ2-7; 7 bases align to TRBD1. After removal of 2 bases from V and 3 bases from J, the junction contained 10 bases not matched to a gene. CDR1 is MGHRA, CDR2 YSYEKL, per germline. The CDR3 runs to 16 residues. CDR3 bases: TGCGCCAGCAGCCAAAACTCGGGACAGCTCTTCTACGAGCAGTACTTC. It specifies CASSQNSGQLFYEQYF.

The V and J genes are TRBV15 and TRBJ2-7; TRBD1 aligns across 7 bases. The CDR3 covers 15 residues. Trimming took 3 bases from V and 2 from J; bases not matched to a gene: 7. Germline V CDR1 and CDR2: LNHNV, YYDKDF (reference sequence). In nucleotides, the CDR3 is TGTGCCACCAGCAGGACCGGGACAGCGACCTACGAGCAGTACTTC. The encoded protein is CATSRTGTATYEQYF.

The J gene is TRBJ1-5, the V gene TRBV10-3, with D possibly matching TRBD1 (6 bases). Germline-derived CDR1 and CDR2 are ENHRY and SYGVKD. The CDR3 has 14 residues. V shed 11 bases and J shed 0 bases, with 14 bases lying between them. The CDR3: CASHGTLSNQPQHF. The CDR3 bases are TGTGCCTCACACGGGACACTTAGCAATCAGCCCCAGCATTTT.

The rearrangement uses TRBV11-2 and TRBJ2-7, with TRBD1 identical over 12 bases. Germline assignment: CDR1 SGHAT and CDR2 FQNNGV. The J segment lost 2 bases and the V segment lost 6 bases, leaving 11 bases of the junction unmatched. CDR3 length: 17 residues. The CDR3 protein is CASRRSGQGASTYEQYF. For the CDR3, the DNA is TGTGCCAGCAGAAGGTCGGGACAGGGGGCTAGCACCTACGAGCAGTACTTC.

The CDR3 protein is CSTQTGSEKLFF. The CDR3 DNA is TGCAGCACCCAGACAGGGTCTGAAAAACTGTTTTTT. The chain employs TRBV29-1 and TRBJ1-4, with TRBD1 matching over 7 bases. The germline V gene encodes CDR1 SQVTM and CDR2 ANQGSEA. This CDR3 is 12 amino acids long. The J segment lost 7 bases and the V segment lost 8 bases, leaving 7 bases of the junction unmatched.

The V gene is TRBV23-1, the J gene TRBJ1-1; D is undetermined. TRBV23-1 is known as an ORF, though its function is uncertain. V was pared by 0 bases and J by 5 bases, with 16 bases between. There are 16 residues in the CDR3. In DNA form, the CDR3 reads TGCGCCAGCAGTCAATCGGTCATTGGAGGGAGTACTGAAGCTTTCTTT. As protein: CASSQSVIGGSTEAFF.

The chain couples TRBV5-4 to TRBJ2-1; D ambiguous. This CDR3 has 13 amino acids. Per the germline V gene, CDR1 is SGHNT and CDR2 is YYREEE (reference sequence). Between the trimmed V and J ends, which lost 0 bases and 5 bases, there was a span of 6 bases. The CDR3 DNA follows: TGTGCCAGCAGCTTGGCCAGAAACAATGAGCAGTTCTTC. Translated: CASSLARNNEQFF. Looking up the rest from reference TRBV5-4 and TRBJ2-1 gives the full variable domain: ETGVTQSPTHLIKTRGQQVTLRCSSQSGHNTVSWYQQALGQGPQFIFQYYREEENGRGNFPPRFSGLQFPNYSSELNVNALELDDSALYLCASSLARNNEQFFGPGTRLTVL.

The chain uses TRBV29-1 and TRBJ1-1; D is undetermined. This CDR3 spans 13 amino acids. Between the trimmed V and J ends, which lost 0 bases and 1 base, there was a span of 6 bases. In germline, CDR1 is SQVTM, CDR2 ANQGSEA. The CDR3 DNA reads TGCAGCGTTGAAGATCCTACGAACACTGAAGCTTTCTTT. Its translation is CSVEDPTNTEAFF.

The chain couples TRBV28 to TRBJ1-2; TRBD1 aligns across 7 bases. V trimming: 7 bases; J trimming: 1 base; junction bases outside the gene matches: 6. CDR1 and CDR2 (germline): MDHEN, SYDVKM. CDR3 size: 14 residues. CDR3 region: CASNARQGNYGYTF. In DNA form, the CDR3 reads TGTGCCAGCAACGCCAGACAGGGTAACTATGGCTACACCTTC.

The chain carries TRBV29-1 and TRBJ2-1; TRBD2 matches at 8 bases. Trimming cost V 5 bases and J 5 bases; bases outside gene matches: 11. The CDR3 is 15 amino acids. In germline, CDR1 is SQVTM, CDR2 ANQGSEA. The CDR3, as DNA: TGCAGCGTTTTCCCCCGGGAGGGCCTGGACAATGAGCAGTTCTTC. Its translation is CSVFPREGLDNEQFF.

Only one count was recorded for this clone. The chain joins TRBV28 to TRBJ1-2; D is uncertain. CDR3 length: 13 residues. Germline lookup yields CDR1 MDHEN and CDR2 SYDVKM. Trimming took off 5 bases at V and 4 bases at J, with 11 bases between the two ends. The CDR3: CASSDLGPYGYTF. The CDR3 region has the DNA TGTGCCAGCAGTGACCTGGGCCCCTATGGCTACACCTTC.